This TCR beta chain was identified in a study of blood T cell repertoires in COVID-19. Study as a whole: The United States, Italy and Spain supplied acute and convalescent COVID-19 samples. T cells, B-cell-depleted T cells, or PBMCs provided the cDNA or gDNA that served as material.

Symptom resolution, clearance, or two negative PCRs marked the recovered donors of Cohort 3. Measured with immunoSEQ multiplex PCR; TCRdb has only the in-frame clones, and not every one. The sample lists 350,000 or so clones; roughly 87% were seen once. The origin of this receptor is a woman in her 30s who had recovered from COVID-19. The sample was PBMCs or T cells enriched from blood (not recorded which).

The CDR3 sequence: CASSLDNNYGYTF. Here the CDR3 DNA reads TGTGCCAGCAGTTTGGACAATAACTATGGCTACACCTTC. The chain recombines TRBV12-3 or TRBV12-4 with TRBJ1-2; D perhaps matches TRBD1 (5 bases). The CDR3 totals 13 residues. Trimming took off 3 bases at V and 1 base at J, with 6 bases between the two ends.